Shown below are 18 T cell receptor beta chains from a single sample sequenced in a study of T cell clonality in common variable immunodeficiency. Overall study findings and caveats: In common variable immunodeficiency, TCR beta chains reportedly carried fewer deletions and N-nucleotide insertions.

TCRdb's table, derived via immunoSEQ multiplex PCR, lists solely in-frame clones and lacks some. Listed here are about 19,000 clones without any singletons, the top ten holding around 25%. The antigens these receptors bind are not known. Material for sequencing was peripheral blood mononuclear cells. These receptors came from a human donor with common variable immunodeficiency.

For this clone: The read falls 3 residues short of the CDR3 end, and the missing part is taken from the germline J gene. The V and J genes are TRBV7-9 and TRBJ2-2; D is possibly TRBD1 (6 bases). CDR1 and CDR2 (germline): SEHNR, FQNEAQ (reference sequence). The V and J ends lost 8 bases and 5 bases respectively, with 18 bases between them. The CDR3 is 15 amino acids. The CDR3 here is CASQTGLPSTGELFF. CDR3 DNA, as far as it was read: TGTGCCAGCCAAACAGGGTTGCCATCGACCGGGGAG.

There are a few counts of this clone. The read ends 3 residues early relative to the CDR3; the germline J gene fills the gap. The chain couples TRBV20-1 to TRBJ2-7, with TRBD1 matching 8 bases. Germline V gives CDR1 DFQATT, CDR2 SNEGSKA (reference sequence). Unmatched junction bases numbered 11, after V lost 4 bases and J lost 3 bases. The CDR3 has 15 residues. The CDR3: CSATLRDRSVYEQYF. The covered CDR3 bases are TGCAGTGCTACGCTCCGGGACAGGTCGGTCTACGAG.

As concerns this clone: The read stops 3 residues short of the end of the CDR3; the missing end is completed from the germline J gene. This chain links TRBV30 with TRBJ1-6; 8 bases agree with TRBD1. Germline-derived CDR1 and CDR2 are GTSNPN and SVGIG (reference sequence). The CDR3 runs 18 residues. Losses at the gene ends were 4 bases for V and 0 bases for J; bases not matched to a gene: 11. The DNA read from the CDR3 is TGTGCCTGGACAGGGGGCCGAACAGAGAGCTCCTATAATTCACCC. Residues: CAWTGGRTESSYNSP. The full-length CDR3 reads as CAWTGGRTESSYNSPLHF.

This clone was counted a few times. The observed sequence ends 3 residues before the CDR3 terminus, with the missing tail filled in from the germline J gene. This chain joins TRBV5-1 and TRBJ2-5; 8 bases match TRBD1. The CDR3 is 14 residues long. Per the germline V gene, CDR1 is SGHRS and CDR2 is YFSETQ. V lost 4 bases to trimming and J lost 4 bases; unmatched junction nucleotides: 6. The CDR3 bases that were read are TGCGCCAGCAGCATCGGACAGGGTTTAGAGACC. This sequence encodes CASSIGQGLET. The CDR3 as a whole reads CASSIGQGLETQYF.

This clone was recorded a few times. The observed sequence ends 3 residues before the CDR3 terminus, with the missing tail filled in from the germline J gene. The chain has TRBV30 and TRBJ1-6; D remains ambiguous. Germline values: CDR1 GTSNPN, CDR2 SVGIG (reference sequence). The germline V and J ends were trimmed by 3 bases and 11 bases, with 11 bases remaining between them. The CDR3 has 12 residues. Incomplete CDR3 DNA: TGTGCCTGGAGCCGCGAGAATCCACCC. It codes for CAWSRENPP. The CDR3 reads in full as CAWSRENPPLHF.

Note on this clone: The CDR3 end falls 3 residues outside the read, so it is completed with the germline J gene. This chain uses TRBV7-6 with TRBJ2-7, with D unresolved. Germline values: CDR1 SGHVS, CDR2 FNYEAQ. The CDR3 sequence is 11 residues long. V lost 3 bases and J 6 bases, leaving 6 bases between the germline ends. CDR3 DNA (partial): TGTGCCAGCAGCTTGGGCGCCGAG. As protein: CASSLGAE. In full, the CDR3 is CASSLGAEQYF. Based on the CDR3 plus reference TRBV7-6 and TRBJ2-7, the full variable domain is GAGVSQSPRYKVTKRGQDVALRCDPISGHVSLYWYRQALGQGPEFLTYFNYEAQQDKSGLPNDRFSAERPEGSISTLTIQRTEQRDSAMYRCASSLGAEQYFGPGTRLTVT.

This clone was counted only a few times. The CDR3 here is CASSARGNTDTQYF. CDR3 DNA, as far as it was read: TGTGCCAGTAGTGCCAGGGGTAACACAGATACG. The rearrangement joins TRBV19 to TRBJ2-3, with a tentative D call TRBD1 (6 bases). The read stops 3 residues short of the end of the CDR3; the missing end is completed from the germline J gene. The CDR3 has 14 residues. The germline V and J ends were trimmed by 5 bases and 2 bases, with 11 bases remaining between them. Germline V gene sequence: CDR1 LNHDA, CDR2 SQIVND (reference sequence).

CDR3 bases read: TGCAGTGCTATAAGGGACAGGGGGATGGTTGATACG. Translation gives CSAIRDRGMVDT. The whole CDR3 protein is CSAIRDRGMVDTQYF. The rearrangement joins TRBV20-1 to TRBJ2-3; 11 bases match TRBD1. The read finishes 3 residues shy of the CDR3 end, and the germline J gene is used to complete it. With V trimmed by 4 bases and J by 6 bases, 9 bases remained unmatched. The CDR3 consists of 15 residues. Germline lookup yields CDR1 DFQATT and CDR2 SNEGSKA (reference sequence).

This clone was seen at least ten times. The observed sequence ends 3 residues before the CDR3 terminus, with the missing tail filled in from the germline J gene. The V call is TRBV5-1, the J call TRBJ1-6; TRBD1 agrees at 9 bases. The germline V gene encodes CDR1 SGHRS and CDR2 YFSETQ. The CDR3 totals 16 residues. Losses at the gene ends were 3 bases for V and 6 bases for J; bases not matched to a gene: 7. Partial CDR3 DNA: TGCGCCAGCAGCTCCCGAACAGGGGGCCCTAATTCACCC. It translates to CASSSRTGGPNSP. The entire CDR3 sequence reads CASSSRTGGPNSPLHF.

This clone occurred many times. The observed sequence ends 3 residues before the CDR3 terminus, with the missing tail filled in from the germline J gene. The V gene is TRBV7-9, the J gene TRBJ1-1; D not resolved. Trimming stripped 2 bases from V and 6 bases from J, with 7 bases between. This CDR3 contains 12 residues. Germline V lookup: CDR1 SEHNR, CDR2 FQNEAQ (reference sequence). The CDR3 sequence: CASSLIEAEAFF. CDR3 DNA, as far as it was read: TGTGCCAGCAGCTTAATAGAAGCTGAA.

This clone was observed many times. The read ends 3 residues before the CDR3 terminus; that terminus is restored from the germline J gene. V and J are TRBV18 and TRBJ2-5, with 9 bases fitting TRBD2. Trimming took 4 bases from V and 5 from J; bases not matched to a gene: 8. CDR3 length: 15 residues. CDR1 is KGHSH, CDR2 LQKENI, per germline. CDR3 DNA (partial): TGTGCCAGCTCACTTAATAGCGGGAGTATGGAGACC. Translated: CASSLNSGSMET. The CDR3 as a whole reads CASSLNSGSMETQYF.

This clone turned up a few times. The chain's CDR3 is CASSPPSGLNTEAFF. The covered CDR3 bases are TGTGCCAGCAGCCCCCCGAGTGGACTTAATACTGAA. The chain joins TRBV7-8 to TRBJ1-1; no reliable D call. Sequencing ends 3 residues short of the CDR3 end; the germline J gene provides the rest. V was clipped by 5 bases and J by 5 bases, with 18 bases between them. From germline, CDR1 is SGHVS and CDR2 FQNEAQ. CDR3 length: 15 residues.

This clone was seen a handful of times. CDR3 loop: CSASWGLAGGSDTQYF. The sequenced CDR3 bases are TGCAGTGCTAGTTGGGGACTAGCGGGAGGATCAGATACG. The chain is built from TRBV20-1 and TRBJ2-3; the match to TRBD2 covers 15 bases. Read data end 3 residues before the CDR3 end; the end is taken from the germline J gene. V was pared by 3 bases and J by 4 bases, with 5 bases of the junction left unmatched. The CDR3 has 16 residues. The V gene's germline CDR1 is DFQATT and CDR2 SNEGSKA (reference sequence).

This clone appeared a few times. The read ends 3 residues before the CDR3 terminus; that terminus is restored from the germline J gene. The genes are TRBV19 and TRBJ2-7; maybe TRBD1 (6 bases). The CDR3 extends over 13 amino acids. Trimming took off 6 bases at V and 3 bases at J, with 12 bases between the two ends. Germline V gives CDR1 LNHDA, CDR2 SQIVND (reference sequence). The chain's CDR3 is CASSTTTGYEQYF. Partial CDR3 DNA: TGTGCCAGTAGCACCACGACAGGCTACGAG.

This clone appeared a few times. With the read ending 3 residues before the CDR3 end, the germline J gene is used to fill in that end. The gene calls are TRBV5-1 and TRBJ2-1, with TRBD1 matching over 11 bases. Germline CDR1 SGHRS, CDR2 YFSETQ. V dropped 2 bases and J dropped 6; count of bases not matched to a gene: 4. The CDR3 runs to 15 residues. The sequenced CDR3 bases are TGCGCCAGCAGCTTCGGGACAGGGGGACCCAATGAG. Protein: CASSFGTGGPNE. The whole CDR3 is CASSFGTGGPNEQFF.

As to this clone: The DNA ends 3 residues before the CDR3 does, and the rest of the CDR3 is filled in from the germline J gene. V and J are TRBV19 and TRBJ2-5; 8 positions agree with TRBD1. The CDR3 consists of 15 residues. Germline-derived CDR1 and CDR2 are LNHDA and SQIVND (reference sequence). The V gene end was trimmed by 3 bases and the J gene end by 2 bases; junction bases not matched to a gene: 5. The CDR3 is CASSMTGVRQETQYF. CDR3 DNA (partial): TGTGCCAGTAGTATGACAGGGGTGAGGCAAGAGACC. The entire variable domain, with the rest obtained from reference TRBV19 and TRBJ2-5, is as follows: DGGITQSPKYLFRKEGQNVTLSCEQNLNHDAMYWYRQDPGQGLRLIYYSQIVNDFQKGDIAEGYSVSREKKESFPLTVTSAQKNPTAFYLCASSMTGVRQETQYFGPGTRLLVL.

In regard to this clone: The read gets to within 3 residues of the CDR3 end, and the germline J gene fills in the rest. The chain links TRBV7-3 to TRBJ1-1; D remains ambiguous. Deletions cut 4 bases from V and 1 base from J, with 7 bases between. The CDR3 totals 13 residues. Germline V gene lookup returns CDR1 SGHTA and CDR2 FQGTGA. Here the CDR3 reads CASSSQSNTEAFF. CDR3 DNA (partial): TGTGCCAGCAGCTCCCAATCGAACACTGAA. Full variable domain (remainder filled in from reference TRBV7-3 and TRBJ1-1): GAGVSQTPSNKVTEKGKYVELRCDPISGHTALYWYRQSLGQGPEFLIYFQGTGAADDSGLPNDRFFAVRPEGSVSTLKIQRTERGDSAVYLCASSSQSNTEAFFGQGTRLTVV.

A remark on this clone: The read stops 3 residues short of the end of the CDR3; the missing end is completed from the germline J gene. This chain joins TRBV6-2 or TRBV6-3 and TRBJ2-7; D might be TRBD1 (6 bases). The CDR3 consists of 16 residues. Germline V gene data show CDR1 as MNHEY and CDR2 as SVGEGT. Trimming removed 0 bases at V and 4 bases at J, with 16 bases between. This CDR3 is CASSYSHTGTKYEQYF. The covered CDR3 bases are TGTGCCAGCAGTTACTCACATACCGGGACAAAGTACGAG.